The source of this T cell receptor beta chain is a study of T cell responses to AZD1222 COVID-19 vaccine. Second-dose intervals near 4 or 12 weeks were combined. Profiling relied on immunoSEQ multiplex PCR, and the TCRdb table lists in-frame clones only, not all of them. In the table there are 150,000 to 200,000 clones, approximately 90% of which are singletons. A note on this clone: Antigen unknown.

The study's findings and limits: Close to half of spike-specific TCRs reportedly recognize unmutated variant regions.

The sequencing used peripheral blood, collected 28 days after the second AZD1222 dose. This sequence originates from an adult who received the AZD1222 COVID-19 vaccine.

CDR3 bases: TGCGCCAGCAGTGGGACAGGGGCCTCCACAGATACGCAGTATTTT. Protein: CASSGTGASTDTQYF. V usage is TRBV5-1 and J usage is TRBJ2-3, with TRBD1 matching 10 bases. V lost 5 bases to trimming and J lost 2 bases; unmatched junction nucleotides: 5. CDR3 length: 15 residues. The germline gives CDR1 SGHRS, CDR2 YFSETQ.